Below are 18 T cell receptor beta chains sequenced from a single sample in a study of CD8+ T cells in alopecia areata. RNA was extracted and reverse transcribed into cDNA as the sequencing template. Sequencing used immunoSEQ multiplex PCR; TCRdb keeps in-frame clones, though not all of them. The table has around 60,000 clones, around 46% seen once. This sample's treatment: oral pan-JAK inhibitor, 5-10 mg twice daily. The source was CD8+ T cells sorted from blood, collected around week 36, from a patient treated with tofacitinib. These receptors all stem from a human donor with alopecia areata.

The J gene is TRBJ2-1, the V gene TRBV30; TRBD2 agrees at 14 bases. Trimming took 2 bases from V and 8 from J; bases not matched to a gene: 8. The CDR3 loop spans 16 amino acids. Per the germline V gene, CDR1 is GTSNPN and CDR2 is SVGIG (reference sequence). CDR3 DNA sequence: TGTGCCTGGAGTACGCCGGGACTAGCGGGAGTCCATGAGCAGTTCTTC. The encoded protein is CAWSTPGLAGVHEQFF. Looking up the rest from reference TRBV30 and TRBJ2-1 gives the full variable domain: SQTIHQWPATLVQPVGSPLSLECTVEGTSNPNLYWYRQAAGRGLQLLFYSVGIGQISSEVPQNLSASRPQDRQFILSSKKLLLSDSGFYLCAWSTPGLAGVHEQFFGPGTRLTVL.

This rearrangement joins TRBV14 to TRBJ2-7; D gene uncertain. V lost 4 bases and J 5 bases, leaving 15 bases between the germline ends. The CDR3 sequence is 14 residues long. Per germline, CDR1 SGHDN and CDR2 FVKESK. CDR3 region: CASSPISLGDEQYF. In nucleotides, the CDR3 is TGTGCCAGCAGCCCAATCTCACTTGGGGACGAGCAGTACTTC. Full variable domain (remainder filled in from reference TRBV14 and TRBJ2-7): EAGVTQFPSHSVIEKGQTVTLRCDPISGHDNLYWYRRVMGKEIKFLLHFVKESKQDESGMPNNRFLAERTGGTYSTLKVQPAELEDSGVYFCASSPISLGDEQYFGPGTRLTVT.

V usage is TRBV29-1 and J usage is TRBJ2-1, with 7 positions matching TRBD2. The V and J ends lost 6 bases and 7 bases, in that order; junction bases with no gene match: 18. CDR1 and CDR2 from the germline V gene are SQVTM and ANQGSEA. The CDR3 has 16 residues. CDR3 nucleotides: TGCAGCGTAACCACCCTTGAGCGGGGAGGTGTGAATGAGCAGTTCTTC. Amino acids: CSVTTLERGGVNEQFF.

The gene calls are TRBV7-9 and TRBJ2-7; 9 bases fit TRBD1. The trim removed 4 bases at V and 3 bases at J, leaving 7 bases unmatched. The CDR3 covers 15 residues. The germline V gene has CDR1 SEHNR and CDR2 FQNEAQ (reference sequence). CDR3 sequence: CASSSRTGANYEQYF. The CDR3 DNA sequence: TGTGCCAGCAGCTCGAGGACAGGGGCGAACTACGAGCAGTACTTC. Complete variable domain (other parts from reference TRBV7-9 and TRBJ2-7): DTGVSQNPRHKITKRGQNVTFRCDPISEHNRLYWYRQTLGQGPEFLTYFQNEAQLEKSRLLSDRFSAERPKGSFSTLEIQRTEQGDSAMYLCASSSRTGANYEQYFGPGTRLTVT.

This clone was counted between two and nine times. This chain uses TRBV5-1 with TRBJ2-5; D unresolved. V was cut by 0 bases and J by 5 bases, with 5 bases left in between. The CDR3 length is 12 residues. Germline assignment: CDR1 SGHRS and CDR2 YFSETQ. CDR3 DNA: TGCGCCAGCAGCTTGGTTGGGGAGACCCAGTACTTC. It codes for CASSLVGETQYF. The variable domain in full, completed from reference TRBV5-1 and TRBJ2-5, reads KAGVTQTPRYLIKTRGQQVTLSCSPISGHRSVSWYQQTPGQGLQFLFEYFSETQRNKGNFPGRFSGRQFSNSRSEMNVSTLELGDSALYLCASSLVGETQYFGPGTRLLVL.

The chain has TRBV27 and TRBJ2-5; TRBD1 aligns across 8 bases. CDR1 and CDR2 (germline): MNHEY, SMNVEV (reference sequence). The ends lost 5 bases at V and 4 bases at J; junction bases unmatched: 18. The CDR3 has 18 amino acids. CDR3 in DNA: TGTGCCAGCAGTCTTCTAGGATTCCAGGGGGCTGATGGAGAGACCCAGTACTTC. Its translation: CASSLLGFQGADGETQYF.

The V and J genes are TRBV7-9 and TRBJ1-2, with 7 bases aligning to TRBD1. The CDR3 runs 16 residues. Germline V lookup: CDR1 SEHNR, CDR2 FQNEAQ (reference sequence). Trimming cost V 3 bases and J 3 bases; bases outside gene matches: 10. CDR3 DNA sequence: TGTGCCAGCAGCTTCCGGGACAGCGGTAGTGACTATGGCTACACCTTC. It encodes CASSFRDSGSDYGYTF.

The chain uses TRBV2 and TRBJ1-1; TRBD1 is a possible D gene (5 bases). V lost 3 bases and J 0 bases, leaving 8 bases between the germline ends. Germline values: CDR1 SNHLY, CDR2 FYNNEI. This CDR3 is built from 14 residues. The CDR3 is CASSDRAMNTEAFF. The CDR3, as DNA: TGTGCCAGCAGTGACAGGGCAATGAACACTGAAGCTTTCTTT.

In this sample, this clone turned up a few times. The rearrangement uses TRBV4-2 and TRBJ2-7, with D perhaps TRBD2 (6 bases). The CDR3 extends over 17 amino acids. CDR1 is LGHNA and CDR2 is YNFKEQ in the germline V gene. Trimming removed 0 bases from V and 2 bases from J, with 17 bases in between. The CDR3 DNA sequence: TGTGCCAGCAGCCAAGAGGCGGGGTCACCCCGGACCTACGAGCAGTACTTC. Its protein is CASSQEAGSPRTYEQYF.

This clone appeared a few times. The chain carries TRBV29-1 and TRBJ1-1; the match to TRBD1 covers 11 bases. This CDR3 is 17 amino acids long. V lost 4 bases, J lost 1 base, and 11 bases stayed unmatched. Germline V lookup: CDR1 SQVTM, CDR2 ANQGSEA. The CDR3 DNA sequence: TGCAGCGTTGTGGGGGTCCGGACAGGGGGCTCGAACACTGAAGCTTTCTTT. Protein product: CSVVGVRTGGSNTEAFF.

The chain recombines TRBV7-9 with TRBJ1-2, with D perhaps TRBD1 (5 bases). V lost 4 bases, J lost 6 bases, and 18 bases lay in between. Germline V gene lookup returns CDR1 SEHNR and CDR2 FQNEAQ (reference sequence). The CDR3 extends over 15 amino acids. The CDR3 sequence: CASSSPAGDGHGYTF. As DNA, the CDR3 is TGTGCCAGCAGCTCCCCCGCGGGGGACGGTCATGGCTACACCTTC.

The chain has TRBV27 and TRBJ1-2; D may be TRBD1 (5 bases). This CDR3 has 13 amino acids. V was clipped by 3 bases and J by 7 bases, with 12 bases between them. Germline V gene lookup returns CDR1 MNHEY and CDR2 SMNVEV (reference sequence). This CDR3 is CASSFRGTVGYTF. In DNA form, the CDR3 reads TGTGCCAGCAGTTTTAGGGGAACGGTTGGCTACACCTTC.

This chain links TRBV27 with TRBJ1-2; D may be TRBD1 (6 bases). This CDR3 has 13 amino acids. The germline CDR1 and CDR2 sequences are MNHEY and SMNVEV (reference sequence). Trimming removed 3 bases at V and 6 bases at J, with 11 bases between. The CDR3 region is CASSFTGRNGYTF. The CDR3, as DNA: TGTGCCAGCAGTTTCACAGGGAGGAATGGCTACACCTTC.

This clone showed up just a few times. The chain links TRBV7-6 to TRBJ1-1; D remains ambiguous. This CDR3 has 13 residues. The V gene lost 3 bases and the J gene lost 6 bases, with 11 bases spanning the gap. The germline V gene encodes CDR1 SGHVS and CDR2 FNYEAQ. The CDR3 is CASSFKDSSEAFF. The CDR3 region has the DNA TGTGCCAGCAGCTTTAAGGATAGTTCTGAAGCTTTCTTT.

There are a few counts of this clone. The chain joins TRBV7-9 to TRBJ2-1; 8 nucleotides line up with TRBD2. CDR3 length: 15 amino acids. The germline CDR1 and CDR2 sequences are SEHNR and FQNEAQ (reference sequence). V gave up 7 bases and J gave up 7 bases; unmatched junction bases: 12. The CDR3 here is CASTQSGSSGNEQFF. CDR3 in DNA: TGTGCCAGCACCCAAAGCGGGAGTTCCGGGAATGAGCAGTTCTTC.

This clone was detected a few times. The chain is built from TRBV29-1 and TRBJ2-7, with D perhaps matching TRBD2 (5 bases). Germline V gene sequence: CDR1 SQVTM, CDR2 ANQGSEA. V shed 5 bases and J shed 2 bases, with 13 bases lying between them. The CDR3 loop spans 13 amino acids. CDR3 nucleotides: TGCAGCGTTTTGGGCGGAGGTACCTACGAGCAGTACTTC. As protein: CSVLGGGTYEQYF.

This rearrangement joins TRBV9 to TRBJ2-7; 7 bases fit TRBD2. The CDR3 contains 14 residues. The V and J ends lost 4 bases and 7 bases, in that order; junction bases with no gene match: 11. Germline V lookup: CDR1 SGDLS, CDR2 YYNGEE. The CDR3 reads CASSPGGGLEEQYF. The CDR3 region has the DNA TGTGCCAGCAGCCCTGGGGGAGGGCTGGAAGAGCAGTACTTC.

This clone was detected only a few times. This rearrangement joins TRBV7-9 to TRBJ2-1; D ambiguous. CDR3 length: 13 residues. The V gene's germline CDR1 is SEHNR and CDR2 FQNEAQ (reference sequence). The germline V and J ends were trimmed by 5 bases and 5 bases, with 10 bases remaining between them. The CDR3 nucleotides are TGTGCCAGCAGCGGCAGTGTGAACAATGAGCAGTTCTTC. Protein: CASSGSVNNEQFF.